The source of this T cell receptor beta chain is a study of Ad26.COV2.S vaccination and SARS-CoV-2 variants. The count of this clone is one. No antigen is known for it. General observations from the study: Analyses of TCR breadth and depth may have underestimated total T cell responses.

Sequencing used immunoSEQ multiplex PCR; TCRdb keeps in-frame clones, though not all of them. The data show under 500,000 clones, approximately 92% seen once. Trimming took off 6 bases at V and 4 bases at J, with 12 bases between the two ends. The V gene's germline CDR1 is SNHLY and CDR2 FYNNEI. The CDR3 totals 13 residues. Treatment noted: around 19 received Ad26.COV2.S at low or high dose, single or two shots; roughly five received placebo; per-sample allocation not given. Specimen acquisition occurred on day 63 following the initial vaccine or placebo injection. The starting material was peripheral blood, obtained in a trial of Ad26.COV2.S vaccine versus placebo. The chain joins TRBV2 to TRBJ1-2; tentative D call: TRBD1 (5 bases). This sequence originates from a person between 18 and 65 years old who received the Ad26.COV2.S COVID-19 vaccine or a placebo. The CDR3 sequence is CASRVDSLYGYTF. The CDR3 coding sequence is TGTGCCAGCAGAGTCGACAGTCTCTATGGCTACACCTTC. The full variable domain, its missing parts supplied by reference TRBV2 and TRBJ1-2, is EPEVTQTPSHQVTQMGQEVILRCVPISNHLYFYWYRQILGQKVEFLVSFYNNEISEKSEIFDDQFSVERPDGSNFTLKIRSTKLEDSAMYFCASRVDSLYGYTFGSGTRLTVV.